This T cell receptor (beta chain) comes out of a study of blood T cell repertoires in COVID-19. This CDR3 region has 17 residues. Germline loops: CDR1 SSHAT, CDR2 FNYEAQ (reference sequence). Deletions cut 1 base from V and 0 bases from J, with 13 bases between. Here immunoSEQ multiplex PCR was the method, and the copy in TCRdb shows in-frame clones only, minus some. The sample records nearly 350,000 clones, roughly 87% being singletons. This rearrangement joins TRBV7-7 to TRBJ1-3, with a weak D call TRBD1 (5 bases). The sample consisted of PBMCs or T cells enriched from blood (not recorded which). The clonotype was recovered from a woman aged 25 to 39 who had recovered from COVID-19. This chain's CDR3 is CASSLGSGPRSGNTIYF. The CDR3 nucleotides read TGTGCCAGCAGCTTAGGGTCAGGGCCCCGCTCTGGAAACACCATATATTTT.